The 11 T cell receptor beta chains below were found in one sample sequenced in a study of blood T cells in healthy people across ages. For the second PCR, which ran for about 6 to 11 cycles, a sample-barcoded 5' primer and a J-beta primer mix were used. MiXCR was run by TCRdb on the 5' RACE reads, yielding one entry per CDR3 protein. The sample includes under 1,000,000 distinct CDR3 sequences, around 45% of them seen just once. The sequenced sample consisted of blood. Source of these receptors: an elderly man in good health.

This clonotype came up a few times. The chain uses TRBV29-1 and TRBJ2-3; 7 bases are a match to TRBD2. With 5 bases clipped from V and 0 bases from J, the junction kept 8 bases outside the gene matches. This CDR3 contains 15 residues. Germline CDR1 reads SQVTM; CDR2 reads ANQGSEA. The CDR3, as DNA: TGCAGCGTTTTGCCCAGCGGGACTAGCACAGATACGCAGTATTTT. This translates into CSVLPSGTSTDTQYF.

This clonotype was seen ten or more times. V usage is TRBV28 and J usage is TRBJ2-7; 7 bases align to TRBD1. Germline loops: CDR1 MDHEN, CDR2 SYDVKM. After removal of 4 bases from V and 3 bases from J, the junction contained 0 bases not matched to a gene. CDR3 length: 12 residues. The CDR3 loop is CASSWTGYEQYF. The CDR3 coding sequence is TGTGCCAGCAGTTGGACAGGCTACGAGCAGTACTTC.

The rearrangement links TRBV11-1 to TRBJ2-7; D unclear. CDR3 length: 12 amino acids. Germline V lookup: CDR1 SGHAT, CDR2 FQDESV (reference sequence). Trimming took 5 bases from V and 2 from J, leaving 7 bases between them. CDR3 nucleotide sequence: TGTGCCAGCAGCAAGCAGGCCTACGAGCAGTACTTC. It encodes CASSKQAYEQYF. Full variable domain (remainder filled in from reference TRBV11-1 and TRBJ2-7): EAEVAQSPRYKITEKSQAVAFWCDPISGHATLYWYRQILGQGPELLVQFQDESVVDDSQLPKDRFSAERLKGVDSTLKIQPAELGDSAMYLCASSKQAYEQYFGPGTRLTVT.

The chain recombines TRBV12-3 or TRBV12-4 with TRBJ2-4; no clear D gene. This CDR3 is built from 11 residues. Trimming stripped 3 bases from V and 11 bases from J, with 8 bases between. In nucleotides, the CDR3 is TGTGCCAGCAGTTTTGCTGGCGTTCAGTACTTC. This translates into CASSFAGVQYF.

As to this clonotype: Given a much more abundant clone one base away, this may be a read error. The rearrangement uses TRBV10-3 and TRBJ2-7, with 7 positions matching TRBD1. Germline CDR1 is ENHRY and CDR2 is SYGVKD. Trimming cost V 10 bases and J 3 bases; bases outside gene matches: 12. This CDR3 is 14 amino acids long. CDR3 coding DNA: TGTGCCAGTAGGTCCGGGACAGTGGACTACGAGCAGTACTTC. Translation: CASRSGTVDYEQYF.

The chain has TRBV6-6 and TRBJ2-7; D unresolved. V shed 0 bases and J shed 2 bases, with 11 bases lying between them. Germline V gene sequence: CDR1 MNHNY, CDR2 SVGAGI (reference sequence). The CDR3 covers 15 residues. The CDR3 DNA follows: TGTGCCAGCAGTTACTCAATAGGCAGAGCCTACGAGCAGTACTTC. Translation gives CASSYSIGRAYEQYF.

The CDR3 loop reads CSVAESNQPQHF. DNA of the CDR3: TGCAGCGTCGCCGAAAGCAATCAGCCCCAGCATTTT. The chain is built from TRBV29-1 and TRBJ1-5; D is undetermined. This CDR3 is 12 amino acids long. Per germline, CDR1 SQVTM and CDR2 ANQGSEA. Trimming removed 6 bases at V and 1 base at J, with 7 bases between.

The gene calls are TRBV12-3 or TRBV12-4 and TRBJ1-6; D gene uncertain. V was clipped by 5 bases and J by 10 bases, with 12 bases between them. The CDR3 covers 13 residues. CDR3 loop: CASSATRESPLHF. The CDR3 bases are TGTGCCAGCAGTGCAACGAGGGAATCACCCCTCCACTTT.

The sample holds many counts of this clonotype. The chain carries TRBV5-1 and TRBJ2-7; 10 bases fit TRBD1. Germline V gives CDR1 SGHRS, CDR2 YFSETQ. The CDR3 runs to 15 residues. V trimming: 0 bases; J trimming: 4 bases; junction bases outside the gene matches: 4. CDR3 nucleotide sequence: TGCGCCAGCAGCTTGGACGGGACAGGGGCTTACGAGCAGTACTTC. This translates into CASSLDGTGAYEQYF.

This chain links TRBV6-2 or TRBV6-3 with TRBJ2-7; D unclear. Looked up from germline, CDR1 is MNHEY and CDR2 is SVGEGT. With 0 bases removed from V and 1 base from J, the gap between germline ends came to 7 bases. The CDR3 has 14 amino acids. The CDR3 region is CASSYSTRSYEQYF. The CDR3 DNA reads TGTGCCAGCAGTTACTCGACAAGATCCTACGAGCAGTACTTC.

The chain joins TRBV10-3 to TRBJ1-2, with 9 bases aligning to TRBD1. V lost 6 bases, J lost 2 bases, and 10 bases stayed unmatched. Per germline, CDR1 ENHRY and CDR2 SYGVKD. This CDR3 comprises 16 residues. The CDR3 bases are TGTGCCATCAGACCGCCCCCAGACAGGGGGAACTATGGCTACACCTTC. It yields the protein CAIRPPPDRGNYGYTF.